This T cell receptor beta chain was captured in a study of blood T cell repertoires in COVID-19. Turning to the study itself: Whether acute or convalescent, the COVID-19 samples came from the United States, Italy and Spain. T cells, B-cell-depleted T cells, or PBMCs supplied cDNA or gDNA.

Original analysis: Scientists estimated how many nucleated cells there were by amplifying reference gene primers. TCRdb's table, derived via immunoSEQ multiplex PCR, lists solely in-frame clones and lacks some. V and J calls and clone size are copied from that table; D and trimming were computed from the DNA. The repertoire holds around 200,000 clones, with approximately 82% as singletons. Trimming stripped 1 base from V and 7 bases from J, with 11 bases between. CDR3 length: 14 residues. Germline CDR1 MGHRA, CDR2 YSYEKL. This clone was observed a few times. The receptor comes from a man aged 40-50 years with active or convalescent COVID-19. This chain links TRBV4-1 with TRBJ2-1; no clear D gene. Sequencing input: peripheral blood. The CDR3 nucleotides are TGCGCCAGCAGCCAAGGGATAGGAGTAAATGAGCAGTTCTTC. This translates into CASSQGIGVNEQFF.